This T cell receptor (beta chain) was identified in a study of cytomegalovirus exposure and HLA in healthy donors. The CDR3 length is 15 residues. The germline V gene encodes CDR1 SGHNT and CDR2 YYREEE (reference sequence). The V and J ends lost 0 bases and 9 bases, in that order; junction bases with no gene match: 6. Vbeta (60) and Jbeta (13) primers were used in the PCR. Assay: immunoSEQ multiplex PCR; the TCRdb copy retains only in-frame clones and omits some. Here the sample spans 150,000 to 200,000 clones, 81% being singletons. The genes are TRBV5-4 and TRBJ2-1; 10 bases agree with TRBD2. The sequenced sample was PBMCs. The sequence was obtained from a middle-aged man in good health and CMV-seropositive. The CDR3 DNA sequence: TGTGCCAGCAGCTTGGCGGGGACTAGCGAGGCTGAGCAGTTCTTC. It is translated as CASSLAGTSEAEQFF.